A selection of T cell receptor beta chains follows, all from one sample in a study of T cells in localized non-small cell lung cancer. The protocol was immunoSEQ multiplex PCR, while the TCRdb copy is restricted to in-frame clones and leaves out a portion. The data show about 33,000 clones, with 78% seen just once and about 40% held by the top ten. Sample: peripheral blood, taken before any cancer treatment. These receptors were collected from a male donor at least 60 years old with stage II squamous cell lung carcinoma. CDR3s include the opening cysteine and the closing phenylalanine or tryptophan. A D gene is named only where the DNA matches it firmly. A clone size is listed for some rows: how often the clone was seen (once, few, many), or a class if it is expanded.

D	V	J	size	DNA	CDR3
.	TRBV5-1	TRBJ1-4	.	TGCGCCAGCAGCTTGACAGACGGTAATGAAAAACTGTTTTTT	CASSLTDGNEKLFF
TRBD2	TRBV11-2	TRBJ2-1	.	TGTGCCAGCAGCCAAAGAGGGCGCGGGAGTCTTTTGTCACTTGATGAGCAGTTCTTC	CASSQRGRGSLLSLDEQFF
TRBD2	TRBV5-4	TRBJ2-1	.	TGTGCCAGCAGCTTCGGGCGGGGGGGATCGGTTGAGCAGTTCTTC	CASSFGRGGSVEQFF
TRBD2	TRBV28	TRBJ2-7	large	TGTGCCAGCAGTTTATTGGGGACTAGCGAATACGAGCAGTACTTC	CASSLLGTSEYEQYF
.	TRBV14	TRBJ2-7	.	TGTGCCAGCAGCCAAACCCAGGGCTTGGGCTCCTACGAGCAGTACTTC	CASSQTQGLGSYEQYF
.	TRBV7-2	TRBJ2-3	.	TGTGCCAGCAGCCCAAACCCCGGCACAGATACGCAGTATTTT	CASSPNPGTDTQYF
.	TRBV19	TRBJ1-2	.	TGTGCCAGTAGTATAGATGGCCGGGGACGAGGCTACACCTTC	CASSIDGRGRGYTF
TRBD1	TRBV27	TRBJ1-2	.	TGTGCCAGCAGTACCCGGGACAGGGGGTGGGAGGGCTATGGCTACACCTTC	CASSTRDRGWEGYGYTF
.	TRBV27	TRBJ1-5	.	TGTGCCAGCAGTTTTCGACCTACCACCTCGGAGCCCCAGCATTTT	CASSFRPTTSEPQHF
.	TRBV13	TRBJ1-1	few	TGTGCCAGCAGCTTGTCAGGCAAGTTGAACACTGAAGCTTTCTTT	CASSLSGKLNTEAFF
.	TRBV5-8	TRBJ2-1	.	TGTGCCAGCAGCTTGGGGGGGGCTATCTACAATGAGCAGTTCTTC	CASSLGGAIYNEQFF
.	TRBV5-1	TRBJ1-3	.	TGCGCCAGCAGGCAGGCGGGCGGCGATACGGTTGGGTTATCTGGAAACACCATATATTTT	CASRQAGGDTVGLSGNTIYF
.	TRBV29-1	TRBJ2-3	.	TGCAGCCTAGGGACACCGAGCGCAGATACGCAGTATTTT	CSLGTPSADTQYF
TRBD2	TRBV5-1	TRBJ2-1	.	TGCGCCAGCAGCTTTAATAGCGGGGGGTACAATGAGCAGTTCTTC	CASSFNSGGYNEQFF
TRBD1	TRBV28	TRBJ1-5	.	TGTGCCAGCAGTAACGACGGGACAGTGTATAGCAATCAGCCCCAGCATTTT	CASSNDGTVYSNQPQHF
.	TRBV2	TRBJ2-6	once	TGTGCCAGCAGCTTGGAGGCCAACGTCCTGACTTTC	CASSLEANVLTF
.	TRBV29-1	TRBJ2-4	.	TGCAGCGTTGAAGAGTCGGCTATTCAGTACTTC	CSVEESAIQYF
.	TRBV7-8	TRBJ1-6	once	TGTGCCAGCGGGGACCCCTATAATTCACCCCTCCACTTT	CASGDPYNSPLHF
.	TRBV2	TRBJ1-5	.	TGTGCCAGCAGCGTTTTGGACAGCCAACACAATCAGCCCCAGCATTTT	CASSVLDSQHNQPQHF
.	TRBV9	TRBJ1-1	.	TGTGCCAGCAGCGCTCTGGACAGAAGGACTAACACTGAAGCTTTCTTT	CASSALDRRTNTEAFF
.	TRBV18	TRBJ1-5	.	TGTGCCAGCTCACCATCGGGGAATCAGCCCCAGCATTTT	CASSPSGNQPQHF
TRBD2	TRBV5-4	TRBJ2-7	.	TGTGCCAGCAGCCCCGGGACTAGCGGGAGGGTCTCCTACGAGCAGTACTTC	CASSPGTSGRVSYEQYF
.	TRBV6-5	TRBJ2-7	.	TGTGCCAGCAGTTACTCGGGGTCCTCCTACGAGCAGTACTTC	CASSYSGSSYEQYF
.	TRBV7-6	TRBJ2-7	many	TGTGCCAGCAGCGATAACGGACAGCCTTACGAGCAGTACTTC	CASSDNGQPYEQYF
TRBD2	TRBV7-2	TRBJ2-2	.	TGTGCCAGCATTAACGGGGGGTCGAACACCGGGGAGCTGTTTTTT	CASINGGSNTGELFF
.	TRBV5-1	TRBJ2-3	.	TGCGCCAGCAGCGCGGGTCGAGGGGACACAGATACGCAGTATTTT	CASSAGRGDTDTQYF
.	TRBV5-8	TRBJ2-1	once	TGTGCCAGCAGCCAAACAGGGAGGAGTGAGCAGTTCTTC	CASSQTGRSEQFF
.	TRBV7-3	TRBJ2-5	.	TGTGCCAGCAGCCTCGGGGGCCGCGTTGAGACCCAGTACTTC	CASSLGGRVETQYF
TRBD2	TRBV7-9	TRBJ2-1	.	TGTGCCAGCATCTCGGCCGGGCGGGAGCCTGGCAATGAGCAGTTCTTC	CASISAGREPGNEQFF
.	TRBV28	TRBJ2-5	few	TGTGCCACCGGGTCCTCCGGGGAGACCCAGTACTTC	CATGSSGETQYF
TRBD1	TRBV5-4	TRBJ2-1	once	TGTGCCAGCAGCTCAGGACAGGGGCCCTACAATGAGCAGTTCTTC	CASSSGQGPYNEQFF
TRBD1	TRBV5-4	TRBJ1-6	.	TGTGCCAGCAGCTCCCGACAGGGTCCCAATTCACCCCTCCACTTT	CASSSRQGPNSPLHF
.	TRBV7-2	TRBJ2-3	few	TGTGCCAGCAGCTTAGTTGCGGCTGGTGGAGATACGCAGTATTTT	CASSLVAAGGDTQYF
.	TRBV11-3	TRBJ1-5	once	TGTGCCAGCAGCTTAGTACGCCCAGGAGGAGACCAGCCCCAGCATTTT	CASSLVRPGGDQPQHF
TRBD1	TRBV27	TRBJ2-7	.	TGTGCCAGCAGTTTAACGGGACAGGGGACCTACGAGCAGTACTTC	CASSLTGQGTYEQYF
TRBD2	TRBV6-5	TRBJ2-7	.	TGTGCCAGCAGTTTGAATAGCGGGTACTCCTACGAGCAGTACTTC	CASSLNSGYSYEQYF
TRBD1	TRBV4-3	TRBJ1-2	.	TGCGCCAGCAGCCAAGCCGGGACAGCCATTAACTATGGCTACACCTTC	CASSQAGTAINYGYTF
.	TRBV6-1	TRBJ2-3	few	TGTGCCAGCGGACGGGGCAGCACAGATACGCAGTATTTT	CASGRGSTDTQYF
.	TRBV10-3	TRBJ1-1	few	TGTGCCTCCAGCGGGGGCGGGAACACTGAAGCTTTCTTT	CASSGGGNTEAFF
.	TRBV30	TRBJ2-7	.	TGTGCCTGGAGCGCTGCTGGGGAAGGCGAGCAGTACTTC	CAWSAAGEGEQYF